These 18 T cell receptor beta chains were all obtained from the same sample, sequenced in a study of shared clonotypes between healthy human individuals. Assay used: immunoSEQ multiplex PCR; TCRdb lists only in-frame clones, some missing. The table includes fewer than 650,000 clones, over 60% detected once. Sequenced input: PBMCs. The receptors stem from a woman aged 35 to 49 in good health. Some clones in this sample may be carry-over from other donors' samples.

V is TRBV7-9 and J is TRBJ1-1, with a tentative D call TRBD1 (6 bases). The germline gives CDR1 SEHNR, CDR2 FQNEAQ (reference sequence). V was shortened by 5 bases and J by 6 bases, with 19 bases between the two germline ends. The CDR3 has 15 residues. The CDR3 DNA reads TGTGCCAGCAGCCCACTGACAGGCGTGTCATCTGAAGCTTTCTTT. It specifies CASSPLTGVSSEAFF.

This chain links TRBV30 with TRBJ2-7, with 7 bases identical to TRBD1. After removal of 4 bases from V and 6 bases from J, the junction contained 6 bases not matched to a gene. This CDR3 spans 12 amino acids. CDR1 is GTSNPN and CDR2 is SVGIG in the germline V gene (reference sequence). The DNA for the CDR3 is TGTGCCTGGACGGGCTCAGGGGGCGAGCAGTACTTC. It yields the protein CAWTGSGGEQYF.

The chain carries TRBV5-1 and TRBJ1-4; 7 positions agree with TRBD1. The germline V gene encodes CDR1 SGHRS and CDR2 YFSETQ. The CDR3 loop spans 15 amino acids. V lost 4 bases, J lost 5 bases, and 8 bases stayed unmatched. CDR3 sequence: CASSTRGQSNEKLFF. Written as DNA, the CDR3 is TGCGCCAGCAGCACGCGGGGACAGTCGAATGAAAAACTGTTTTTT. The full variable domain, completed using reference TRBV5-1 and TRBJ1-4, is KAGVTQTPRYLIKTRGQQVTLSCSPISGHRSVSWYQQTPGQGLQFLFEYFSETQRNKGNFPGRFSGRQFSNSRSEMNVSTLELGDSALYLCASSTRGQSNEKLFFGSGTQLSVL.

The chain employs TRBV20-1 and TRBJ1-1, with no clear D. CDR1 and CDR2 from the germline V gene are DFQATT and SNEGSKA (reference sequence). The CDR3 is 11 amino acids. V shed 6 bases and J shed 2 bases, with 7 bases lying between them. CDR3 nucleotide sequence: TGCAGTGCGGGCCTAAACACTGAAGCTTTCTTT. This gives the protein CSAGLNTEAFF.

The J gene is TRBJ1-5, the V gene TRBV27, with 7 bases fitting TRBD1. Germline values: CDR1 MNHEY, CDR2 SMNVEV (reference sequence). This CDR3 contains 14 residues. V shed 0 bases and J 6 bases; nucleotides not matched to a gene: 2. CDR3 nucleotide sequence: TGTGCCAGCAGTTTATCAGGGGGCTCTCAGCCCCAGCATTTT. Amino acids: CASSLSGGSQPQHF.

The V call is TRBV5-1, the J call TRBJ1-2; D unresolved. Germline lookup yields CDR1 SGHRS and CDR2 YFSETQ. CDR3 length: 17 amino acids. The V end was cut by 2 bases, the J end by 2 bases, with 19 bases between. The CDR3: CASSFGPPGVTNYGYTF. CDR3 DNA sequence: TGCGCCAGCAGCTTCGGGCCCCCCGGGGTTACCAACTATGGCTACACCTTC.

On this clone: This may stem from a read error, because a much larger clone lies one nucleotide away. The chain joins TRBV28 to TRBJ2-7; D assignment may be TRBD1 or TRBD2 (6 bases each). The V gene lost 8 bases and the J gene lost 3 bases, with 8 bases spanning the gap. This CDR3 comprises 11 residues. From germline, CDR1 is MDHEN and CDR2 SYDVKM. The CDR3 spells CASEGGYEQYF. For the CDR3, the DNA is TGTGCCAGCGAGGGGGGCTACGAGCAGTACTTC. Supplemented by reference TRBV28 and TRBJ2-7, the full variable domain reads DVKVTQSSRYLVKRTGEKVFLECVQDMDHENMFWYRQDPGLGLRLIYFSYDVKMKEKGDIPEGYSVSREKKERFSLILESASTNQTSMYLCASEGGYEQYFGPGTRLTVT.

V usage is TRBV27 and J usage is TRBJ1-1; D unclear. V shed 5 bases and J shed 11 bases, with 18 bases lying between them. CDR3 length equals 13 residues. Germline CDR1 is MNHEY and CDR2 is SMNVEV (reference sequence). CDR3 sequence: CASSLTTGGAAFF. The CDR3 coding sequence is TGTGCCAGCAGTCTAACGACGGGTGGAGCCGCTTTCTTT.

The chain couples TRBV7-8 to TRBJ2-5; 11 nucleotides align to TRBD2. The CDR3 consists of 14 residues. Looked up from germline, CDR1 is SGHVS and CDR2 is FQNEAQ. The V gene end was trimmed by 5 bases and the J gene end by 3 bases; junction bases not matched to a gene: 2. The CDR3 reads CASSAGLAEETQYF. CDR3 nucleotides: TGTGCCAGCAGCGCGGGACTAGCGGAAGAGACCCAGTACTTC.

In this sample, this clone turned up a few times. The chain carries TRBV5-4 and TRBJ2-2; D is unclear. CDR3 length equals 15 residues. V dropped 3 bases and J dropped 5 bases, with 14 bases sitting between them. Germline V CDR1 and CDR2: SGHNT, YYREEE (reference sequence). For the CDR3, the DNA is TGTGCCAGCAGCTACGACCCTAGGAGTACCGGGGAGCTGTTTTTT. Translating gives CASSYDPRSTGELFF.

The chain uses TRBV19 and TRBJ1-2, with 12 bases aligning to TRBD1. Trimming took 3 bases from V and 7 from J; bases not matched to a gene: 9. The CDR3 spans 16 residues. Per germline, CDR1 LNHDA and CDR2 SQIVND (reference sequence). CDR3 bases: TGTGCCAGTAGTATGCGGGGACAGGGGGCCTACCGTGGCTACACCTTC. Translation: CASSMRGQGAYRGYTF. Based on the CDR3 plus reference TRBV19 and TRBJ1-2, the full variable domain is DGGITQSPKYLFRKEGQNVTLSCEQNLNHDAMYWYRQDPGQGLRLIYYSQIVNDFQKGDIAEGYSVSREKKESFPLTVTSAQKNPTAFYLCASSMRGQGAYRGYTFGSGTRLTVV.

V usage is TRBV19 and J usage is TRBJ1-5; weak D call: TRBD1 (5 bases). CDR3 size: 15 residues. Between the trimmed V and J ends, which lost 3 bases and 6 bases, there was a span of 15 bases. CDR1 and CDR2 (germline): LNHDA, SQIVND (reference sequence). For the CDR3, the DNA is TGTGCCAGTAGTATGAGGGACGGTTTCGGTCAGCCCCAGCATTTT. Translated: CASSMRDGFGQPQHF.

This chain links TRBV7-2 with TRBJ2-5, with D possibly TRBD2 on 5 matching bases. CDR1 is SGHTA and CDR2 is FQGNSA in the germline V gene. V gave up 0 bases and J gave up 0 bases, with 8 bases separating them. The CDR3 covers 15 residues. In DNA, the CDR3 is TGTGCCAGCAGCTTAGCAGCTAGCAACCAAGAGACCCAGTACTTC. It encodes CASSLAASNQETQYF. Full variable domain (outside the CDR3, taken from reference TRBV7-2 and TRBJ2-5): GAGVSQSPSNKVTEKGKDVELRCDPISGHTALYWYRQSLGQGLEFLIYFQGNSAPDKSGLPSDRFSAERTGGSVSTLTIQRTQQEDSAVYLCASSLAASNQETQYFGPGTRLLVL.

The J gene is TRBJ2-3, the V gene TRBV29-1; TRBD2 agrees at 8 bases. The CDR3 is 18 amino acids. V lost 6 bases to trimming and J lost 4 bases; unmatched junction nucleotides: 21. The germline CDR1 and CDR2 sequences are SQVTM and ANQGSEA. The CDR3 DNA reads TGCAGCGTCGTGACTAGGCGGGAGGTGGTGTCAGGTCCAGATACGCAGTATTTT. It yields the protein CSVVTRREVVSGPDTQYF.

The V call is TRBV2, the J call TRBJ2-5, with unresolved D. Germline-derived CDR1 and CDR2 are SNHLY and FYNNEI. V dropped 4 bases and J dropped 0 bases, with 15 bases sitting between them. CDR3 length equals 16 residues. In nucleotides, the CDR3 is TGTGCCAGCAGTGGCCTTGCTATGACCGACCAAGAGACCCAGTACTTC. This gives the protein CASSGLAMTDQETQYF.

The chain has TRBV4-3 and TRBJ2-1; a weak D match, TRBD1 (6 bases). The CDR3 loop spans 15 amino acids. Trimming removed 0 bases from V and 5 bases from J, with 11 bases in between. Germline V gene data show CDR1 as LGHNA and CDR2 as YSLEER. CDR3 nucleotides: TGCGCCAGCAGCCAAGATTGGGGGCAGGACAATGAGCAGTTCTTC. It codes for CASSQDWGQDNEQFF.

There are a few counts of this clone. The chain links TRBV19 to TRBJ1-5; no definite D call. The germline gives CDR1 LNHDA, CDR2 SQIVND (reference sequence). The CDR3 sequence is 12 residues long. With 6 bases removed from V and 0 bases from J, the gap between germline ends came to 3 bases. The CDR3 spells CASRDSNQPQHF. The CDR3 bases are TGTGCCAGTAGGGATAGCAATCAGCCCCAGCATTTT.

This clone was seen just once. The chain uses TRBV30 and TRBJ1-2, with 9 bases identical to TRBD1. Germline assignment: CDR1 GTSNPN and CDR2 SVGIG (reference sequence). The trim removed 1 base at V and 3 bases at J, leaving 9 bases unmatched. The CDR3 has 16 residues. The CDR3 region has the DNA TGTGCCTGGAGTGCCAACCCACAGGGGGCTCACTATGGCTACACCTTC. Translating gives CAWSANPQGAHYGYTF.